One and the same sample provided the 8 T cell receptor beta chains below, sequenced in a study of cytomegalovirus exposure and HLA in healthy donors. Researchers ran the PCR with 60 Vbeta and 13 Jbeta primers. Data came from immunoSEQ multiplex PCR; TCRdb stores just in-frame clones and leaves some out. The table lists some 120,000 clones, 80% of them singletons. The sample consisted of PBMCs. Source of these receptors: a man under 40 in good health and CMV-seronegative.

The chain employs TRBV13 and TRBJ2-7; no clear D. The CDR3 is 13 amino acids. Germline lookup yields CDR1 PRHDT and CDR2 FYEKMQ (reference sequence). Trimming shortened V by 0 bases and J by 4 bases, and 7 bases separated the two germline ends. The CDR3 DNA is TGTGCCAGCAGCTTAGGCCTAGAATACGAGCAGTACTTC. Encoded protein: CASSLGLEYEQYF.

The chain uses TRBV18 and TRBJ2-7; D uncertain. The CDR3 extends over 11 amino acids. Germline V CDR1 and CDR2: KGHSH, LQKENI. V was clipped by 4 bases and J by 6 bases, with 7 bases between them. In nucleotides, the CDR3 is TGTGCCAGCTCACTTCCAGGCGAGCAGTACTTC. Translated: CASSLPGEQYF.

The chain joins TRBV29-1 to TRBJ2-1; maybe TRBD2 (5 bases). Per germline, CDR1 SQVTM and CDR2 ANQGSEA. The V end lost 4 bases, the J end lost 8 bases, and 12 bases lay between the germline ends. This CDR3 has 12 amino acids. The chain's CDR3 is CSVGGKLDEQFF. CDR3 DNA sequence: TGCAGCGTTGGAGGGAAACTTGATGAGCAGTTCTTC.

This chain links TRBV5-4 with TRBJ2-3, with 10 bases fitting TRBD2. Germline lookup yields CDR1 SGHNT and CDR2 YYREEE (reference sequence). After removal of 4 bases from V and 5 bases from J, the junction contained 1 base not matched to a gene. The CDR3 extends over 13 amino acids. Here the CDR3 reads CASSRLAGDTQYF. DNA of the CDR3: TGTGCCAGCAGCAGACTAGCGGGAGATACGCAGTATTTT.

CDR3 nucleotides: TGTGCCAGCAGTTTACACGGGACTAGCGGGAACAATGAGCAGTTCTTC. It is translated as CASSLHGTSGNNEQFF. The chain combines TRBV27 with TRBJ2-1; 13 nucleotides match TRBD2. CDR1 is MNHEY, CDR2 SMNVEV, per germline (reference sequence). CDR3 length: 16 amino acids. Trimming at V came to 2 bases and at J to 5 bases, leaving 3 bases not matched to a gene.

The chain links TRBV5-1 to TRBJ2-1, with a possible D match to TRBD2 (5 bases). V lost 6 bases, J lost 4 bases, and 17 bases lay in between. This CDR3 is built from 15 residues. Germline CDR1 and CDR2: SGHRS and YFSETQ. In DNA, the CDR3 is TGCGCCAGCACCCTAGCCCGGGGATCATACAATGAGCAGTTCTTC. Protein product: CASTLARGSYNEQFF.

CDR3 region: CASSSNLGLAGGYEQYF. In nucleotides, the CDR3 is TGTGCCAGCAGTTCTAACTTAGGACTAGCGGGGGGCTACGAGCAGTACTTC. The rearrangement joins TRBV27 to TRBJ2-7; 14 nucleotides align to TRBD2. Losses at the gene ends were 4 bases for V and 3 bases for J; bases not matched to a gene: 8. Germline V gene data show CDR1 as MNHEY and CDR2 as SMNVEV (reference sequence). This CDR3 region has 17 residues.

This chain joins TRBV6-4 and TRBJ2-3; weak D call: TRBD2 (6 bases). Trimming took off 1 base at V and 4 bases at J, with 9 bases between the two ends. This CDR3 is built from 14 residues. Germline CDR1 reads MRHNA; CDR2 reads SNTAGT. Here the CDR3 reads CASSDWRAPDTQYF. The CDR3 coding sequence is TGTGCCAGCAGTGACTGGAGGGCCCCAGATACGCAGTATTTT.